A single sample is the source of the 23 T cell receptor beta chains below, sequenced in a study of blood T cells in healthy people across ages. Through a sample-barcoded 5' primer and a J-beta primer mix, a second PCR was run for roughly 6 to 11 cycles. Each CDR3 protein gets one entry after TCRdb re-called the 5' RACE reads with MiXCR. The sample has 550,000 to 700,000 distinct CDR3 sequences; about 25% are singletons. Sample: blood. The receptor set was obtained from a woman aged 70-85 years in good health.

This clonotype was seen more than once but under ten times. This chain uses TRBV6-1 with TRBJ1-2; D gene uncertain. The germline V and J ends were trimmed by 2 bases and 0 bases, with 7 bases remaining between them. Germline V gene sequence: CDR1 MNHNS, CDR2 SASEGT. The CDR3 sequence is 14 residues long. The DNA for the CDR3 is TGTGCCAGCAGTGAATTCAACACTAACTATGGCTACACCTTC. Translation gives CASSEFNTNYGYTF.

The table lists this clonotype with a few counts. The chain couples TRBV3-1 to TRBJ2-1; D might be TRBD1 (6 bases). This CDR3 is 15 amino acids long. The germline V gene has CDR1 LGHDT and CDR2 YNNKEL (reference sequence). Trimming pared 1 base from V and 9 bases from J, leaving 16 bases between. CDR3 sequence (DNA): TGTGCCAGCAGCCAAGGTTTCAGGGGTAGTGGTGAGCAGTTCTTC. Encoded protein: CASSQGFRGSGEQFF.

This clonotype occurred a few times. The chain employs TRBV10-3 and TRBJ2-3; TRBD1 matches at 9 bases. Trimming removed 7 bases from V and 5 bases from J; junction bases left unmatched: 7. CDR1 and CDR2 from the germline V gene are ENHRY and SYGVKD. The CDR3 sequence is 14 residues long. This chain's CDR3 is CAINTQGAEDTQYF. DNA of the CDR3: TGTGCCATCAACACACAGGGGGCGGAAGATACGCAGTATTTT.

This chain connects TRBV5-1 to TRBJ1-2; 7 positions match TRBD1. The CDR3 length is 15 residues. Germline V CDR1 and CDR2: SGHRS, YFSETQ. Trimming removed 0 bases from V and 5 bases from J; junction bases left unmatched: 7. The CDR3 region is CASSLGTGGGYGYTF. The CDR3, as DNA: TGCGCCAGCAGCTTGGGGACAGGAGGGGGGTATGGCTACACCTTC.

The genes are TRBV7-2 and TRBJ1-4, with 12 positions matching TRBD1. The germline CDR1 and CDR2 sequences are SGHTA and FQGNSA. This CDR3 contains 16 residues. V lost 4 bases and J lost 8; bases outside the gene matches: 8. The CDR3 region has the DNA TGTGCCAGCAGCTCCGGGACAGGGGGCGCGTTCGAAAAACTGTTTTTT. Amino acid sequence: CASSSGTGGAFEKLFF. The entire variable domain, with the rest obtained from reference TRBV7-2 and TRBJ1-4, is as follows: GAGVSQSPSNKVTEKGKDVELRCDPISGHTALYWYRQSLGQGLEFLIYFQGNSAPDKSGLPSDRFSAERTGGSVSTLTIQRTQQEDSAVYLCASSSGTGGAFEKLFFGSGTQLSVL.

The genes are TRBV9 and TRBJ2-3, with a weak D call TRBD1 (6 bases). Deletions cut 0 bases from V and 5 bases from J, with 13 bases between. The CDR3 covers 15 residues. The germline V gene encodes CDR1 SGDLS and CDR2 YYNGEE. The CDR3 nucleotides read TGTGCCAGCAGCGTAGAGGGCAGGGGCAGAGATACGCAGTATTTT. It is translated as CASSVEGRGRDTQYF.

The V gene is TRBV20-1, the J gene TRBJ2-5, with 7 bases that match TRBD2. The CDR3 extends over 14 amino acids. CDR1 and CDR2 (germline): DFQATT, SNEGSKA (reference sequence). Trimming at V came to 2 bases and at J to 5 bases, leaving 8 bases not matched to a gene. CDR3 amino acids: CSARSGGGRETQYF. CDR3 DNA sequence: TGCAGTGCTAGATCTGGGGGGGGAAGGGAGACCCAGTACTTC.

CDR3 sequence (DNA): TGTGCCAGCAGCTTAGTCTACCGCGGGAGTACCCACAATGAGCAGTTCTTC. This sequence encodes CASSLVYRGSTHNEQFF. V and J are TRBV7-2 and TRBJ2-1, with 7 nucleotides matching TRBD2. The CDR3 has 17 residues. Per germline, CDR1 SGHTA and CDR2 FQGNSA. J lost 5 bases, V lost 1 base, and 11 bases had no gene match.

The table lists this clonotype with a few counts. This CDR3 reads CASSKSGRRDEQFF. CDR3 sequence (DNA): TGCGCCAGCAGCAAGTCGGGACGGCGCGATGAGCAGTTCTTC. This chain connects TRBV5-1 to TRBJ2-1; possibly TRBD1 or TRBD2 for D (5 bases each). The germline gives CDR1 SGHRS, CDR2 YFSETQ. The CDR3 consists of 14 residues. Trimming stripped 4 bases from V and 8 bases from J, with 16 bases between.

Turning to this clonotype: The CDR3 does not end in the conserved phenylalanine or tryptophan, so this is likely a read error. This chain's CDR3 is CAISESRGGHLAIYEQYL. As DNA, the CDR3 is TGTGCCATCAGTGAGTCGCGTGGCGGGCACCTAGCGATTTACGAGCAGTACCTC. This chain uses TRBV10-3 with TRBJ2-5; a possible D gene is TRBD2 (6 bases). The better agreement between TRBJ2-7 and the DNA end casts doubt on the J call. CDR1 is ENHRY, CDR2 SYGVKD, per germline. The CDR3 contains 18 residues.

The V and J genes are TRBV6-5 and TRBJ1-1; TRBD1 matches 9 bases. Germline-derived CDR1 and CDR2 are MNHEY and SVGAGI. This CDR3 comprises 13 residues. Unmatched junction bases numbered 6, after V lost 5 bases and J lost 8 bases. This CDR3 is CASSTPGTGEAFF. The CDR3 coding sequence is TGTGCCAGCAGTACCCCTGGGACAGGGGAAGCTTTCTTT.

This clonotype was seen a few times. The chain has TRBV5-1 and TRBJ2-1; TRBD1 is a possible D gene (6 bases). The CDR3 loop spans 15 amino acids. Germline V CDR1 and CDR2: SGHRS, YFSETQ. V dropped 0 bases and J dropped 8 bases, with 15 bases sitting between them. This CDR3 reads CASSLAAGAYDEQFF. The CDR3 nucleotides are TGCGCCAGCAGCTTGGCCGCAGGGGCTTACGATGAGCAGTTCTTC.

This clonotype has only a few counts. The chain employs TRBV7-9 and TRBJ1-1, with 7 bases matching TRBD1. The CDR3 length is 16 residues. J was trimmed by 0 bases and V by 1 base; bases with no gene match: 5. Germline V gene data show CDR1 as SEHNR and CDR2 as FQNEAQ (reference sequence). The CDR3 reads CASSLETGYLNTEAFF. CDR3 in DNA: TGTGCCAGCAGCTTAGAGACAGGGTATCTGAACACTGAAGCTTTCTTT.

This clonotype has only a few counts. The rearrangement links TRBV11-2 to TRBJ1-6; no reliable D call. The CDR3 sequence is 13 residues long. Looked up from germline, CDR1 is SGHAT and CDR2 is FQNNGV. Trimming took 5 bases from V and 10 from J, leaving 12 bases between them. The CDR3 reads CASSPSRGSPLHF. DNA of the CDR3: TGTGCCAGCAGCCCTAGTCGCGGATCACCCCTCCACTTT. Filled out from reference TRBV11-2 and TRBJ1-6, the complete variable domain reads EAGVAQSPRYKIIEKRQSVAFWCNPISGHATLYWYQQILGQGPKLLIQFQNNGVVDDSQLPKDRFSAERLKGVDSTLKIQPAKLEDSAVYLCASSPSRGSPLHFGNGTRLTVT.

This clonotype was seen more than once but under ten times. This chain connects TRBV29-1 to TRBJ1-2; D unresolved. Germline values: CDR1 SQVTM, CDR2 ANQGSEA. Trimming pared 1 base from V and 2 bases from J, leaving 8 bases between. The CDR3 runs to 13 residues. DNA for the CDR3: TGCAGCGTTGAAGGCGCGGAGAACTATGGCTACACCTTC. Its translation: CSVEGAENYGYTF.

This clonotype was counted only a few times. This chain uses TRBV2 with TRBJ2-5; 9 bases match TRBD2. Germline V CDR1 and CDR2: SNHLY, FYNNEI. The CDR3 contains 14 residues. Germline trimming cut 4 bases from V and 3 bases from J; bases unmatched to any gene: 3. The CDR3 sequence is CASSGSGGKETQYF. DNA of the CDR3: TGTGCCAGCAGTGGCAGCGGGGGGAAAGAGACCCAGTACTTC.

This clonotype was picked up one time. The CDR3 spells CSVAHSRDEQFF. The CDR3, as DNA: TGCAGCGTTGCCCATTCTAGGGATGAGCAGTTCTTC. The chain combines TRBV29-1 with TRBJ2-1; D ambiguous. The CDR3 spans 12 residues. In germline, CDR1 is SQVTM, CDR2 ANQGSEA. Trimming pared 4 bases from V and 8 bases from J, leaving 12 bases between.

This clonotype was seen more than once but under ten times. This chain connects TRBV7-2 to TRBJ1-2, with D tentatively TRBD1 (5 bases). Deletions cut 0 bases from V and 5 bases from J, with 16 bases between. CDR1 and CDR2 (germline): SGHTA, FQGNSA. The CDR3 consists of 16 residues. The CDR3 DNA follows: TGTGCCAGCAGCTTAGCGGGGGGAGGGGTTGATTATGGCTACACCTTC. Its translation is CASSLAGGGVDYGYTF.

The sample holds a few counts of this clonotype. This CDR3 reads CSVAGTGGYEQYF. CDR3 in DNA: TGCAGCGTTGCCGGGACAGGGGGCTACGAGCAGTACTTC. The V call is TRBV29-1, the J call TRBJ2-7, with 11 bases aligning to TRBD1. Germline assignment: CDR1 SQVTM and CDR2 ANQGSEA. The length of the CDR3 is 13 residues. The V and J ends lost 4 bases and 3 bases, in that order; junction bases with no gene match: 2.

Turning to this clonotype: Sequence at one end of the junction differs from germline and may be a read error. The CDR3 region has the DNA TGTGCCAACAGCAAAAACCTAGCGGGGGGTCGCGAGCAGTACTTC. Translated: CANSKNLAGGREQYF. The rearrangement links TRBV3-1 to TRBJ2-1; 11 bases map to TRBD2. The assigned J gene may be wrong: the sequence end matches TRBJ2-7 better. CDR3 length: 15 residues. Germline V gene sequence: CDR1 LGHDT, CDR2 YNNKEL (reference sequence).

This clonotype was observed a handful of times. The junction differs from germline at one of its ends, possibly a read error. The DNA of the CDR3 is TGTGCCAGCAGTTTAGCCCGGGCCCATGGAAACACCATATATTTT. Amino acids: CASSLARAHGNTIYF. The rearrangement joins TRBV7-2 to TRBJ1-3, with D hard to call. The germline CDR1 and CDR2 sequences are SGHTA and FQGNSA. This CDR3 is 15 amino acids long.

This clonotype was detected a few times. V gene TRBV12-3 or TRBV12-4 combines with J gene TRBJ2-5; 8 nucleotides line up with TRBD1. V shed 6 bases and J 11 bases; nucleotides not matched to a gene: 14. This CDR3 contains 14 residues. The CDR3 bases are TGTGCCAGCAGGTTCTCAGGGGGCGTTAACGGGCAGTACTTC. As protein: CASRFSGGVNGQYF.

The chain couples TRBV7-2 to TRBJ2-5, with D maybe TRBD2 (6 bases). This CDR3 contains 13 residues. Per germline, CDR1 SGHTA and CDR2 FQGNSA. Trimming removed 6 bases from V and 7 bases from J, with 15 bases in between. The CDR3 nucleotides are TGTGCCAGCAGACCGACGGGAGAGGGGACCCAGTACTTC. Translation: CASRPTGEGTQYF.